A single sample gave rise to the 9 T cell receptor beta chains below, sequenced in a study of T cell repertoires in cytomegalovirus infection. TCRdb reanalysed the reads using MiXCR and keeps one entry per CDR3 protein. The table records about 490,000 distinct CDR3 sequences, roughly 29% of them present only once. Sequencing input: PBMCs. The source of these receptors is a human donor in good health (CMV status not recorded). Some clones in this sample may be carry-over from other donors' samples.

This chain uses TRBV9 with TRBJ1-4, with 8 bases that match TRBD1. Germline V gene lookup returns CDR1 SGDLS and CDR2 YYNGEE. The CDR3 extends over 15 amino acids. V lost 4 bases to trimming and J lost 4 bases; unmatched junction nucleotides: 6. The CDR3 coding sequence is TGTGCCAGCAGCAAACACAGGGGGAGTAATGAAAAACTGTTTTTT. It specifies CASSKHRGSNEKLFF.

This chain joins TRBV20-1 and TRBJ2-3, with D possibly called TRBD1 or TRBD2 (6 bases each). V lost 3 bases, J lost 3 bases, and 13 bases lay in between. Looked up from germline, CDR1 is DFQATT and CDR2 is SNEGSKA (reference sequence). There are 14 residues in the CDR3. The CDR3 loop is CSASRRGRTDTQYF. The CDR3 DNA reads as TGCAGTGCTAGCCGCCGGGGGCGAACAGATACGCAGTATTTT.

The table lists this clonotype with a few counts. V usage is TRBV6-6 and J usage is TRBJ1-2; weak D call: TRBD1 (6 bases). V was clipped by 0 bases and J by 8 bases, with 16 bases between them. The CDR3 contains 15 residues. Germline V gene data show CDR1 as MNHNY and CDR2 as SVGAGI (reference sequence). The DNA of the CDR3 is TGTGCCAGCAGTTACTCGAGGGGGACGGGGCAAGGCTACACCTTC. It encodes CASSYSRGTGQGYTF.

This rearrangement joins TRBV29-1 to TRBJ1-4; 7 bases match TRBD1. Germline V gene data show CDR1 as SQVTM and CDR2 as ANQGSEA. The CDR3 consists of 13 residues. V shed 7 bases and J 2 bases; nucleotides not matched to a gene: 4. Written as DNA, the CDR3 is TGCAGCGCCCAGACAGGGACTAATGAAAAACTGTTTTTT. Translating it yields CSAQTGTNEKLFF.

The gene calls are TRBV6-5 and TRBJ2-7, with 7 bases matching TRBD2. V lost 0 bases and J lost 7; bases outside the gene matches: 12. Germline CDR1 and CDR2: MNHEY and SVGAGI. This CDR3 contains 16 residues. The CDR3 DNA reads TGTGCCAGCAGTTACTCGAAATCGCCGGGAGGAGAGGAGCAGTACTTC. It encodes CASSYSKSPGGEEQYF.

This clonotype was counted only a few times. The rearrangement uses TRBV7-2 and TRBJ2-2; TRBD2 matches 14 bases. The CDR3 runs to 19 residues. V shed 1 base and J 6 bases; nucleotides not matched to a gene: 10. The germline gives CDR1 SGHTA, CDR2 FQGNSA. The CDR3 DNA reads TGTGCCAGCAGCTTAGATATCTGGGGGACTAGCGGGAGTCCCGGGGAGCTGTTTTTT. It is translated as CASSLDIWGTSGSPGELFF. Using reference TRBV7-2 and TRBJ2-2 for the parts outside the CDR3, the full variable domain is GAGVSQSPSNKVTEKGKDVELRCDPISGHTALYWYRQSLGQGLEFLIYFQGNSAPDKSGLPSDRFSAERTGGSVSTLTIQRTQQEDSAVYLCASSLDIWGTSGSPGELFFGEGSRLTVL.

This clonotype was observed a few times. The chain employs TRBV4-3 and TRBJ2-4; TRBD1 matches at 8 bases. V shed 1 base and J 5 bases; nucleotides not matched to a gene: 4. Germline V gives CDR1 LGHNA, CDR2 YSLEER. CDR3 length equals 15 residues. The chain's CDR3 is CASSQVQGAENIQYF. The CDR3 DNA sequence: TGCGCCAGCAGCCAAGTTCAGGGGGCCGAAAACATTCAGTACTTC.

Ten or more counts support this clonotype. The V call is TRBV7-2, the J call TRBJ2-7, with a possible D match to TRBD1 (6 bases). The CDR3 spans 13 residues. From germline, CDR1 is SGHTA and CDR2 FQGNSA. The germline V and J ends were trimmed by 1 base and 6 bases, with 10 bases remaining between them. The CDR3: CASSLVRGLEQYV. CDR3 DNA sequence: TGTGCCAGCAGCTTAGTCAGGGGCCTCGAGCAGTACGTC.

The genes are TRBV6-1 and TRBJ1-2; maybe TRBD1 (5 bases). Between the trimmed V and J ends, which lost 4 bases and 0 bases, there was a span of 9 bases. The CDR3 runs to 14 residues. The germline CDR1 and CDR2 sequences are MNHNS and SASEGT. This CDR3 is CASSARDSNYGYTF. The DNA for the CDR3 is TGTGCCAGCAGTGCCCGGGACTCTAACTATGGCTACACCTTC.